This T cell receptor beta chain was recovered during a study of beta chain features in type 1 diabetes. In this sample, this clone turned up a few times. Its target is not known. The study reverse transcribed the entire isolated RNA, so it sequenced expressed TCRB transcripts. Profiling relied on immunoSEQ multiplex PCR, and the TCRdb table lists in-frame clones only, not all of them. The repertoire consists of tens of thousands of clones, with 50% occurring once and the leading ten covering more than 0.2%. The CDR3 has 13 amino acids. V was clipped by 5 bases and J by 0 bases, with 7 bases between them. Germline CDR1 is LNHDA and CDR2 is SQIVND (reference sequence). General study results and limits: Naive, central memory and Treg TCRB repertoires seemed to resemble each other more closely in patients than they did in healthy donors. Any HLA type influence on TCRB rearrangement was left unresolved here. Across all four CD4+ subsets, people with type 1 diabetes showed modestly shorter TCRB CDR3s.

Sequencing was carried out using stem cell memory CD4+ T cells from blood. The origin of this receptor is a woman aged 25 to 39 in good health. The chain employs TRBV19 and TRBJ2-5; D is uncertain. CDR3 sequence: CASSLEYQETQYF. CDR3 bases: TGTGCCAGTAGTTTGGAGTACCAAGAGACCCAGTACTTC.